Sequencing of this TCR beta chain was carried out in a study of T cells after yellow fever vaccination. As for the study in general: Each low-cell-number fraction was prepared by means of SMART-Seq v4 Ultra Low Input.

At least ten counts were recorded for this clonotype. TCRdb independently ran MiXCR on the 5' RACE reads; one entry per CDR3 protein. The repertoire holds approximately 9,300 distinct CDR3 sequences, with 4% to 6% as singletons. V dropped 4 bases and J dropped 2; count of bases not matched to a gene: 3. The CDR3 totals 14 residues. Germline CDR1 and CDR2: SGHDT and YYEEEE. The rearrangement joins TRBV5-6 to TRBJ1-2, with 9 bases fitting TRBD1. Material: PBMCs, either bulk or a sorted T-cell subset (CD4+, CD8+, memory, or dextramer-sorted; not recorded which), obtained less than 18 days after the first yellow fever vaccination. This sequence originates from a man aged 18 to 30 who received the YFV17D yellow fever vaccine. Here the CDR3 reads CASSTGTGNYGYTF. The CDR3 coding sequence is TGTGCCAGCAGCACCGGGACAGGGAACTATGGCTACACCTTC.